These 25 T cell receptor beta chains originate from one sample sequenced in a study of read filtering for tumor transcriptome and immune sequencing (dated by TCRdb to 2019 to 2021). The sequencing machine was an Illumina HiSeq 4000. Starting from 400 to 450 ng RNA, TCR libraries were constructed with the Immunoverse kit using molecular barcoded adaptors that cover the alpha/delta and beta/gamma chains. TCRdb passed the public sequencing reads through fastp at Q25 and MiXCR, retaining productive beta sequences. When rows share a CDR3 protein, they turn into one entry using the most common DNA and genes. In this sample the table shows fewer than 100,000 distinct CDR3 sequences, roughly an eighth of which occur a single time. The top ten clones comprise about 16% of the sample. The sample comprised a population of CD138-negative cells sorted from bone marrow. Per the publication, the cell subset or site label means: bone marrow mononuclear cells depleted of CD138+ plasma/myeloma cells by negative magnetic selection. The receptors were gathered from a donor over 35 with multiple myeloma.

In its sample, this clonotype was seen a few times. A much larger clone lies one base from this, so it may be a read error. The chain recombines TRBV6-1 with TRBJ2-7; 7 bases align to TRBD1. Germline V gives CDR1 MNHNS, CDR2 SASEGT. The length of the CDR3 is 13 residues. The CDR3 DNA sequence: TGTGCCAGCACCGGGACAGTGAGATACGAGCGGTACTTC. Its translation: CASTGTVRYERYF.

For this clonotype: One base away lies a much larger clone, so this may be a sequencing read error. The chain has TRBV7-2 and TRBJ1-1; a possible D gene is TRBD1 (6 bases). This CDR3 region has 13 residues. Deletions cut 6 bases from V and 10 bases from J, with 18 bases between. Per the germline V gene, CDR1 is SGHTA and CDR2 is FQGNSA. The DNA of the CDR3 is TGTGCCAGCAGTTTCAATCGGGACACAGGAGCTTTCTTT. The encoded protein is CASSFNRDTGAFF.

This clonotype was seen repeatedly, ten times or more. This rearrangement joins TRBV20-1 to TRBJ2-1; TRBD2 matches 9 bases. The CDR3 runs to 15 residues. The ends lost 2 bases at V and 8 bases at J; junction bases unmatched: 10. Germline CDR1 and CDR2: DFQATT and SNEGSKA (reference sequence). The CDR3 DNA sequence: TGCAGTGCTAGATTCGCGGGAGGGCCGGGCGATGAGCAGTTCTTC. Protein sequence: CSARFAGGPGDEQFF.

This clonotype was counted many times. V is TRBV30 and J is TRBJ2-1, with a possible D match to TRBD2 (6 bases). This CDR3 spans 14 amino acids. Germline lookup yields CDR1 GTSNPN and CDR2 SVGIG (reference sequence). Trimming pared 2 bases from V and 4 bases from J, leaving 12 bases between. CDR3 DNA: TGTGCCTGGAGTACTAGCAGCACGTACAATGAGCAGTTCTTC. Protein: CAWSTSSTYNEQFF.

This clonotype was seen at least ten times. V and J are TRBV2 and TRBJ2-7, with TRBD1 matching over 7 bases. With 9 bases clipped from V and 2 bases from J, the junction kept 4 bases outside the gene matches. CDR3 length: 12 amino acids. From germline, CDR1 is SNHLY and CDR2 FYNNEI. The CDR3 here is CASRDRAYEQYF. CDR3 nucleotides: TGTGCCAGTCGGGACAGAGCCTACGAGCAGTACTTC.

This clonotype was found many times. The rearrangement joins TRBV12-5 to TRBJ2-1, with 7 bases lining up with TRBD1. The CDR3 sequence is 12 residues long. Germline assignment: CDR1 LGHNT and CDR2 FRNRAP. V dropped 5 bases and J dropped 15; count of bases not matched to a gene: 10. CDR3 coding DNA: TGTGCTAGTGGTACCGAGGGGGCGAAAGCGTTCTTC. Translating it yields CASGTEGAKAFF.

This clonotype was seen at least ten times. V gene TRBV20-1 combines with J gene TRBJ2-7; 12 bases are a match to TRBD2. Trimming cost V 6 bases and J 5 bases; bases outside gene matches: 11. This CDR3 contains 15 residues. CDR1 and CDR2 from the germline V gene are DFQATT and SNEGSKA (reference sequence). The CDR3 DNA sequence: TGCAGTGCATTGGCACTAGCGGGAGGCAGAAACGAGCAGTACTTC. This translates into CSALALAGGRNEQYF.

On this clonotype: The conserved closing phenylalanine or tryptophan is absent in this CDR3, likely reflecting a read error. This rearrangement joins TRBV6-6 to TRBJ1-5; D remains unclear. Germline CDR1 reads MNHNY; CDR2 reads SVGAGI (reference sequence). This CDR3 has 17 residues. CDR3: CAGSNRALGGSNQPQHL. The CDR3 DNA reads TGTGCCGGCAGTAACCGGGCCTTGGGCGGGAGCAACCAGCCCCAGCATCTT.

Only a few counts were recorded for this clonotype. A much larger clonotype is one base distant, so this may be a read error. The CDR3 ends on some other residue instead of the conserved phenylalanine or tryptophan, so this is likely a read error. The rearrangement uses TRBV20-1 and TRBJ2-7, with 9 bases that match TRBD1. The CDR3 runs to 14 residues. Unmatched junction bases numbered 6, after V lost 4 bases and J lost 2 bases. The germline CDR1 and CDR2 sequences are DFQATT and SNEGSKA (reference sequence). CDR3 protein: CSATWTGVPYEQYL. DNA of the CDR3: TGCAGTGCTACGTGGACAGGGGTCCCCTACGAGCAGTACCTC.

Turning to this clonotype: Just one base apart from a much larger clone, this may be a read error. The J gene is TRBJ2-7, the V gene TRBV20-1; 14 bases line up with TRBD2. The V gene end was trimmed by 6 bases and the J gene end by 4 bases; junction bases not matched to a gene: 20. The germline V gene encodes CDR1 DFQATT and CDR2 SNEGSKA (reference sequence). The length of the CDR3 is 19 residues. CDR3 in amino acids: CSAPMPGLAGVQGAYEQYF. CDR3 bases: TGCAGTGCCCCGATGCCGGGACTAGCGGGAGTTCAGGGAGCATACGAGCAGTACTTC.

The table lists this clonotype with a few counts. This chain connects TRBV20-1 to TRBJ2-7; possibly TRBD1 or TRBD2 for D (5 bases each). Germline V CDR1 and CDR2: DFQATT, SNEGSKA (reference sequence). V lost 3 bases, J lost 0 bases, and 9 bases lay in between. This CDR3 contains 13 residues. CDR3 protein: CSARWGSSYEQYF. In nucleotides, the CDR3 is TGCAGTGCTAGGTGGGGGAGCTCCTACGAGCAGTACTTC.

Details on this clonotype: Given the absence of the conserved phenylalanine or tryptophan at the CDR3 end, a read error is likely. The chain couples TRBV5-4 to TRBJ2-5; TRBD1 matches 9 bases. The CDR3 is 14 residues long. Per the germline V gene, CDR1 is SGHNT and CDR2 is YYREEE (reference sequence). This CDR3 reads CASSRTGAQETQYS. CDR3 nucleotide sequence: TGCGCCAGCAGCCGGACAGGGGCGCAAGAGACCCAGTACTCC.

This clonotype was counted only a few times. J is TRBJ2-5 and V is TRBV21-1. TRBV21-1 is a pseudogene. The CDR3 contains 11 residues. CDR3 in amino acids: CASIEQETQYF. The CDR3, as DNA: TGTGCCAGCATCGAACAGGAGACCCAGTACTTC.

Only a few counts were recorded for this clonotype. This rearrangement joins TRBV12-3 or TRBV12-4 to TRBJ2-2, with TRBD2 matching over 7 bases. V was pared by 7 bases and J by 0 bases, with 2 bases of the junction left unmatched. This CDR3 is 14 amino acids long. CDR3 in amino acids: CASTRGANTGELFF. CDR3 bases: TGTGCCAGCACCCGGGGGGCGAACACCGGGGAGCTGTTTTTT.

Many counts were recorded for this clonotype. The chain is built from TRBV5-1 and TRBJ2-1; TRBD2 matches at 8 bases. CDR3 length: 15 residues. With V trimmed by 2 bases and J by 6 bases, 7 bases remained unmatched. CDR1 is SGHRS, CDR2 YFSETQ, per germline. The CDR3 nucleotides are TGCGCCAGCAGCTTCCCGGGAGGGCCGGTCAATGAGCAGTTCTTC. This gives the protein CASSFPGGPVNEQFF.

This clonotype was counted a few times. This chain links TRBV5-1 with TRBJ2-2, with unresolved D. CDR3 length equals 15 residues. With 0 bases removed from V and 2 bases from J, the gap between germline ends came to 8 bases. In germline, CDR1 is SGHRS, CDR2 YFSETQ. This CDR3 is CASSLEQRNTGELFF. CDR3 coding DNA: TGCGCCAGCAGCTTGGAACAGCGAAACACCGGGGAGCTGTTTTTT.

As to this clonotype: This may arise from a read error, as a much more abundant clone is one base away. J is TRBJ1-1 and V is TRBV6-2 or TRBV6-3, with D possibly matching TRBD1 (5 bases). CDR3 length: 14 amino acids. Germline CDR1 MNHEY, CDR2 SVGEGT. The CDR3 loop reads CAGSYTRGDTEAFF. CDR3 sequence (DNA): TGTGCCGGCAGTTACACCCGGGGGGACACTGAAGCTTTCTTT.

This clonotype was counted at least ten times. The V and J genes are TRBV18 and TRBJ2-7; TRBD1 matches 8 bases. Germline lookup yields CDR1 KGHSH and CDR2 LQKENI. The CDR3 contains 15 residues. V trimming: 0 bases; J trimming: 5 bases; junction bases outside the gene matches: 6. The chain's CDR3 is CASSPPSRGQDEQYF. The CDR3 DNA reads TGTGCCAGCTCACCACCCAGCAGGGGGCAGGACGAGCAGTACTTC.

This clonotype showed up many times. V and J are TRBV5-1 and TRBJ1-1, with TRBD1 as a possible D gene (6 bases). Trimming shortened V by 2 bases and J by 0 bases, and 8 bases separated the two germline ends. The CDR3 extends over 14 amino acids. Germline values: CDR1 SGHRS, CDR2 YFSETQ. The CDR3 spells CASSFGDMNTEAFF. In DNA form, the CDR3 reads TGCGCCAGCAGCTTCGGGGACATGAACACTGAAGCTTTCTTT.

This clonotype was counted at least ten times. The V call is TRBV29-1, the J call TRBJ2-5; TRBD2 might be the D (6 bases). V lost 3 bases and J 7 bases, leaving 12 bases between the germline ends. The CDR3 length is 12 residues. The V gene's germline CDR1 is SQVTM and CDR2 ANQGSEA. CDR3 region: CSVELQGGTQYF. CDR3 DNA: TGCAGCGTTGAGTTGCAGGGAGGGACCCAGTACTTC.

As for this clonotype: This may be a read error, as it is one base from a much larger clone. V is TRBV6-6 and J is TRBJ1-5; D is perhaps TRBD1 (6 bases). The germline gives CDR1 MNHNY, CDR2 SVGAGI (reference sequence). This CDR3 contains 13 residues. V dropped 5 bases and J dropped 9 bases, with 14 bases sitting between them. The CDR3 coding sequence is TGTGCCAGCAGTATCAGGGGAGGACCGCCCCAGCATTTT. Amino acids: CASSIRGGPPQHF.

This clonotype has a count of ten or more. This rearrangement joins TRBV18 to TRBJ1-2; D call uncertain. The CDR3 has 14 residues. From germline, CDR1 is KGHSH and CDR2 LQKENI. The ends were cut back, 3 bases at V and 2 bases at J, with 10 bases in the middle. This CDR3 is CASSPGLPNYGYTF. The CDR3 DNA is TGTGCCAGCTCACCGGGGTTGCCCAACTATGGCTACACCTTC. The full variable domain, in which reference TRBV18 and TRBJ1-2 provide the parts outside the CDR3, is NAGVMQNPRHLVRRRGQEARLRCSPMKGHSHVYWYRQLPEEGLKFMVYLQKENIIDESGMPKERFSAEFPKEGPSILRIQQVVRGDSAAYFCASSPGLPNYGYTFGSGTRLTVV.

This clonotype occurred a few times. CDR3 residues: CASSLSGGETQYF. CDR3 sequence (DNA): TGCGCCAGCAGCTTAAGCGGTGGAGAGACCCAGTACTTC. The chain employs TRBV5-1 and TRBJ2-5; maybe TRBD2 (5 bases). CDR3 length: 13 amino acids. Germline V CDR1 and CDR2: SGHRS, YFSETQ. V dropped 2 bases and J dropped 4 bases, with 9 bases sitting between them.

This clonotype came up many times. The chain couples TRBV5-1 to TRBJ2-1, with D tentatively TRBD2 (6 bases). V dropped 6 bases and J dropped 5 bases, with 15 bases sitting between them. Germline CDR1 and CDR2: SGHRS and YFSETQ. CDR3 length equals 14 residues. The CDR3 reads CASKQASAHNEQFF. CDR3 coding DNA: TGCGCCAGCAAGCAGGCTAGCGCCCACAATGAGCAGTTCTTC.

This clonotype has at least ten counts. J is TRBJ2-7 and V is TRBV12-3 or TRBV12-4, with 12 nucleotides matching TRBD1. CDR3 size: 13 residues. With V trimmed by 6 bases and J by 8 bases, 5 bases remained unmatched. CDR3 residues: CASRGGTGGKQYF. DNA of the CDR3: TGTGCCAGCAGGGGCGGGACAGGGGGCAAGCAGTACTTC.